This T cell receptor beta chain was documented in a study of CD8+ T cells in alopecia areata. Findings of the study overall: Relative to normal scalp, lesional scalp, especially alopecia totalis/universalis, showed higher clonality. Normal-skin resident alphabeta T cells also appear among scalp sample sequences. Patients shared TCRs less clearly than mice did, possibly owing to HLA.

The investigators collected lesional scalp punch biopsies and peripheral blood from alopecia areata patients. Extracted from the samples, RNA was reverse transcribed into cDNA to serve as the sequencing template. The repertoire was sequenced with immunoSEQ multiplex PCR; TCRdb's copy has only in-frame clones and lacks some. The sample lists 65,000 to 95,000 clones, 51% seen once, with approximately 5.4% in the top ten. A remark on this clone: As yet, its antigen is unknown.

The V and J ends lost 4 bases and 5 bases respectively, with 14 bases between them. This CDR3 is 13 amino acids long. Germline V gene sequence: CDR1 SQVTM, CDR2 ANQGSEA. The origin of this receptor is a human donor with alopecia areata. Sequencing was done on a sample of NKG2D-high CD8+ T cells sorted from blood. V is TRBV29-1 and J is TRBJ1-2; unclear D gene. Here the CDR3 DNA reads TGCAGCGTTGTGGCCAGAGCAAAGTATGGCTACACCTTC. This translates into CSVVARAKYGYTF.